The rows below give T cell receptor beta chains drawn from one sample of a study of blood T cell repertoires in COVID-19. TCRdb keeps only in-frame clones here, not all; method: immunoSEQ multiplex PCR. The top ten hold 0.95% to 1.5% of the sample, which has a few hundred thousand clones, roughly 88% seen once. Material for sequencing was PBMCs or T cells enriched from blood (not recorded which). These receptors were collected from a woman aged 40 to 50 with acute COVID-19. Each CDR3 is given without its conserved first and last residue. The D gene is left open where the match is weak.

d_call	v_call	j_call	cdr3_aa
.	TRBV3-1/TRBV3-2	TRBJ1-1	ASSHGAYRDTEAF
TRBD2	TRBV9	TRBJ2-1	ASSLTSGRTLSYNEQF
TRBD1	TRBV5-6	TRBJ1-4	ASSLMGQGVHEKLF
.	TRBV25-1	TRBJ1-4	ASSVGPDSTNEKLF
.	TRBV28	TRBJ2-5	ASRGGSVGKRQETQY
TRBD1	TRBV5-1	TRBJ2-5	ASSPGQVPETQY
TRBD1	TRBV7-8	TRBJ1-6	ASSSSRDSSYNSPLH
TRBD1	TRBV14	TRBJ2-2	ASSRDSPAGELF
.	TRBV6-5	TRBJ2-7	ASSYDERRGEQY
TRBD1	TRBV29-1	TRBJ1-1	SVGGTGINTEAF
.	TRBV2	TRBJ1-1	ASLRVDTEAF
TRBD1	TRBV4-3	TRBJ1-1	ASSRDHRGTEAF
.	TRBV28	TRBJ2-5	ASRQTGVPKAQY
TRBD2	TRBV11-2	TRBJ2-5	ASSLDRFGWASGYQETQY